This T cell receptor (beta chain) is from a study of blood T cell repertoires in COVID-19. Libraries were prepared by immunoSEQ multiplex PCR; TCRdb keeps only in-frame clonotypes and omits some of them. The sample consists of approximately 190,000 clones, less than 85% of them appearing once. Enrolled through a virtual design, the participants were between about 18 and 100 years of age and came from 24 US areas. Trimming cost V 4 bases and J 5 bases, with 12 bases left between them. CDR1 and CDR2 from the germline V gene are MNHEY and SMNVEV (reference sequence). The CDR3 is 14 residues long. This sequence joins TRBV27 and TRBJ1-5; D is perhaps TRBD1 (5 bases). Sequenced: PBMCs or T cells enriched from blood (not recorded which). This receptor was taken from a woman aged 55-69 years with acute COVID-19. The CDR3 bases are TGTGCCAGCAGTTGGGATGGGGCCGATCAGCCCCAGCATTTT. Its translation: CASSWDGADQPQHF.